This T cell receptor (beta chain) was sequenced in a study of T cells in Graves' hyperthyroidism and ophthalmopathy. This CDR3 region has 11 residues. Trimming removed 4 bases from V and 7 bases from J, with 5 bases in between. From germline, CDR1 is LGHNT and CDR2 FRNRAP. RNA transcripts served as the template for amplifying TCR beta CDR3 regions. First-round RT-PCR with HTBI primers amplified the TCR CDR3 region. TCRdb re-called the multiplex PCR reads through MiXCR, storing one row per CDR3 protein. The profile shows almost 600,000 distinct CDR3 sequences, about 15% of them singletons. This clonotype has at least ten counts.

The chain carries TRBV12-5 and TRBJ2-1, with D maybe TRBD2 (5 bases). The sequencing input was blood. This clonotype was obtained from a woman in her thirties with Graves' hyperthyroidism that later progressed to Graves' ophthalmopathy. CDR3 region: CASGWRNEQFF. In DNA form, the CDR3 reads TGTGCTAGTGGTTGGAGGAATGAGCAGTTCTTC.